Below are 3 T cell receptor beta chains sequenced from a single sample in a study of beta chain features in type 1 diabetes. Every isolated RNA sample was fully reverse transcribed, so sequencing captured expressed TCRB transcripts. The repertoire was sequenced with immunoSEQ multiplex PCR; TCRdb's copy has only in-frame clones and lacks some. The data contain about 140,000 clones, 6.9% of them singletons. The specimen sequenced was central memory CD4+ T cells from blood. These receptors all stem from a woman aged 25 to 39 in good health.

The chain carries TRBV7-8 and TRBJ2-1; 8 nucleotides line up with TRBD2. The CDR3 loop spans 17 amino acids. V dropped 4 bases and J dropped 7; count of bases not matched to a gene: 15. Germline V CDR1 and CDR2: SGHVS, FQNEAQ. In DNA form, the CDR3 reads TGTGCCAGCAGCTCTACCCCAGCGGGAGTGTTTTGGAATGAGCAGTTCTTC. Encoded protein: CASSSTPAGVFWNEQFF.

This clone occurred a few times. The rearrangement links TRBV19 to TRBJ2-5; 7 nucleotides line up with TRBD1. CDR3 length equals 14 residues. After removal of 4 bases from V and 1 base from J, the junction contained 3 bases not matched to a gene. Germline lookup yields CDR1 LNHDA and CDR2 SQIVND (reference sequence). The CDR3 bases are TGTGCCAGTAGTAGAAGGGACAGCCAAGAGACCCAGTACTTC. It specifies CASSRRDSQETQYF.

The chain employs TRBV18 and TRBJ2-7; the D gene is possibly TRBD2 (6 bases). Germline V gene sequence: CDR1 KGHSH, CDR2 LQKENI. The germline V and J ends were trimmed by 3 bases and 2 bases, with 11 bases remaining between them. This CDR3 spans 14 amino acids. CDR3 coding DNA: TGTGCCAGCTCACCCCCCGGGAGTCCCTACGAGCAGTACTTC. Its translation is CASSPPGSPYEQYF.